The source of this TCR beta chain is a study of regulatory T cells in long-lasting Graves disease. Study-wide context: More than 5 years of antithyroid drugs with positive TSH receptor antibodies defined persistent Graves' disease.

The time point: persistent/refractory GD, antithyroid drugs over 5 years with positive TRAb. The TCR library was prepared using RNA isolated from PBMCs. Under American Thyroid Association guidelines, Graves' disease was diagnosed. With V trimmed by 7 bases and J by 3 bases, 6 bases remained unmatched. The CDR3 runs 14 residues. Study conclusions and caveats: It was in persistent disease that TRBV28, TRBJ1-2 and TRBJ2-5 were favored. Relative to newly diagnosed Graves' patients, persistent ones had lower TCR diversity.

This clonotype was seen repeatedly, ten times or more. The antigen remains undetermined. Researchers made TCR beta libraries by using iRepertoire HTBI primers and running Arm-PCR on CDR3 regions. TCRdb analysed the multiplex PCR reads with MiXCR anew, one entry per CDR3 protein. The data show about 470,000 distinct CDR3 sequences, with 20% to 25% seen just once and roughly 6.9% held by the top ten. This receptor was obtained from a female donor with Graves disease. Sequencing used peripheral blood mononuclear cells (PBMCs), obtained when the disease was refractory, from a patient treated with antithyroid drugs. The chain uses TRBV12-3 or TRBV12-4 and TRBJ1-2, with 9 bases matching TRBD1. CDR3 sequence (DNA): TGTGCCAGCACCATCGGGACAGGGCACTATGGCTACACCTTC. This encodes CASTIGTGHYGYTF.